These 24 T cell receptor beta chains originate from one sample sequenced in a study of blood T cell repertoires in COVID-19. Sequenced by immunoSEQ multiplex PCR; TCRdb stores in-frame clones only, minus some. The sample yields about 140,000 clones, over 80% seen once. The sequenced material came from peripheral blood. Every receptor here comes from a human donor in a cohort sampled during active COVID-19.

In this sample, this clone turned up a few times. The chain's CDR3 is CASGQTWNTIYF. As DNA, the CDR3 is TGTGCCAGCGGACAGACATGGAACACCATATATTTT. The chain recombines TRBV28 with TRBJ1-3, with D maybe TRBD1 (6 bases). Germline lookup yields CDR1 MDHEN and CDR2 SYDVKM. The CDR3 has 12 amino acids. The V end was cut by 8 bases, the J end by 7 bases, with 12 bases between.

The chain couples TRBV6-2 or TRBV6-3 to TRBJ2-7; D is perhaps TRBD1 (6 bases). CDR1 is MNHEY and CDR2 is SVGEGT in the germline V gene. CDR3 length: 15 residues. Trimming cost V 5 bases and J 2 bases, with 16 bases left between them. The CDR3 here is CASSGTLPGTYEQYF. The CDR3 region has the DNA TGTGCCAGCAGTGGGACACTGCCGGGCACCTACGAGCAGTACTTC.

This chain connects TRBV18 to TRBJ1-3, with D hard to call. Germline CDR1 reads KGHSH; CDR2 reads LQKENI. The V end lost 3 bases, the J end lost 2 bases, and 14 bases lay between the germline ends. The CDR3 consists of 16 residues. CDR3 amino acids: CASSPVEGYAGNTIYF. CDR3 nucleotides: TGTGCCAGCTCACCTGTGGAGGGCTACGCTGGAAACACCATATATTTT.

The CDR3 loop reads CASSPWDSSEQFF. CDR3 sequence (DNA): TGCGCCAGCAGCCCCTGGGACTCGTCTGAGCAGTTCTTC. The chain uses TRBV5-1 and TRBJ2-1, with a possible D match to TRBD2 (6 bases). The germline CDR1 and CDR2 sequences are SGHRS and YFSETQ. This CDR3 is built from 13 residues. Trimming took 4 bases from V and 9 from J, leaving 14 bases between them.

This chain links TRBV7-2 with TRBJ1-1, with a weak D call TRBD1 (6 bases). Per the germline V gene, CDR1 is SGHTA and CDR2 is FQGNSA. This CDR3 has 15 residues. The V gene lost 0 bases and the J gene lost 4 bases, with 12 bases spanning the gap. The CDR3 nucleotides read TGTGCCAGCAGCTTAGCCGGGGGGCTGCTCACTGAAGCTTTCTTT. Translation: CASSLAGGLLTEAFF.

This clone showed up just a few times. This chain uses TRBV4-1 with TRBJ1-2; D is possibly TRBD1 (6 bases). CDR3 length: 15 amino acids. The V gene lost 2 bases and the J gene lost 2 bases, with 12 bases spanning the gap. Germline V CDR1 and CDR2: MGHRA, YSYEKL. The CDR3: CASSQFRTDNYGYTF. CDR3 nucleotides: TGCGCCAGCAGCCAATTCCGGACAGACAACTATGGCTACACCTTC.

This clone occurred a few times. DNA of the CDR3: TGTGCCAGCAGCTTGAAGCATGCAGGCTCCTACAATGAGCAGTTCTTC. Its translation is CASSLKHAGSYNEQFF. V and J are TRBV7-8 and TRBJ2-1; D call uncertain. CDR1 SGHVS and CDR2 FQNEAQ come from the germline V gene. The CDR3 covers 16 residues. Trimming took off 3 bases at V and 0 bases at J, with 12 bases between the two ends.

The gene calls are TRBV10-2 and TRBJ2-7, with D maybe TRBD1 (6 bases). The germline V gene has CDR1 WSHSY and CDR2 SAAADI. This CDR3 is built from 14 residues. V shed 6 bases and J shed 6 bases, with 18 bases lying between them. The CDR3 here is CASSRGQFFSEQYF. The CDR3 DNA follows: TGCGCCAGCAGCCGCGGACAGTTCTTCTCCGAGCAGTACTTC.

The CDR3 DNA sequence: TGTGCCAGCAGCCATACCGGGACAGGGGCTGGAAACACCATATATTTT. Protein product: CASSHTGTGAGNTIYF. The rearrangement joins TRBV3-1 (or the pseudogene TRBV3-2) to TRBJ1-3; TRBD1 aligns across 10 bases. The V segment lost 3 bases and the J segment 2 bases; nucleotides outside the gene matches: 4. Germline CDR1 and CDR2: LGHDT and YNNKEL (reference sequence). There are 16 residues in the CDR3.

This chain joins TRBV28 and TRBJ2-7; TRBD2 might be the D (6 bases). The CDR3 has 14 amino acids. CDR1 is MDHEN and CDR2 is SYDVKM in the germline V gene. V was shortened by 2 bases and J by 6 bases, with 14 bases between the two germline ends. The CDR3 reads CASSLDPGGSEQYF. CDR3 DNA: TGTGCCAGCAGTTTAGACCCAGGAGGGTCCGAGCAGTACTTC.

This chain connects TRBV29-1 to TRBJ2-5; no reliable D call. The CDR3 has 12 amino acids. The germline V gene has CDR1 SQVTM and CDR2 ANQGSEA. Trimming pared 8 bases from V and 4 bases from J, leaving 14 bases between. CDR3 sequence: CSLRVVGETQYF. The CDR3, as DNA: TGCAGCCTCCGAGTTGTTGGAGAGACCCAGTACTTC.

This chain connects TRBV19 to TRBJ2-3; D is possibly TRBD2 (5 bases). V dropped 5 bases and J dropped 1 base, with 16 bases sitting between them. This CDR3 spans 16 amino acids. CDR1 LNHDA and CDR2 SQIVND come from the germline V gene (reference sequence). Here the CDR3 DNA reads TGTGCCAGTAGTGTCCTGGGAGCGCCCGGCACAGATACGCAGTATTTT. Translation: CASSVLGAPGTDTQYF.

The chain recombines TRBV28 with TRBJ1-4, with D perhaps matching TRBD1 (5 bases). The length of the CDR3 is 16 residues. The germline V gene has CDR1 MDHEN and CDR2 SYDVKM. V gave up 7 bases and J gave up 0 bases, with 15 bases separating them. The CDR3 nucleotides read TGTGCCAGCACTCCTCCGGGGGGAGCAACTAATGAAAAACTGTTTTTT. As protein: CASTPPGGATNEKLFF.

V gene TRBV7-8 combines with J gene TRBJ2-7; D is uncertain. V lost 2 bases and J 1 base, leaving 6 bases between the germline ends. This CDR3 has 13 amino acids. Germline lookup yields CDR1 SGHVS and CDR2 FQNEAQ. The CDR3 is CASSLQTSYEQYF. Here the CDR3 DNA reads TGTGCCAGCAGCTTACAGACTTCCTACGAGCAGTACTTC. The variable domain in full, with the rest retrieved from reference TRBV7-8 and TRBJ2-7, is GAGVSQSPRYKVAKRGQDVALRCDPISGHVSLFWYQQALGQGPEFLTYFQNEAQLDKSGLPSDRFFAERPEGSVSTLKIQRTQQEDSAVYLCASSLQTSYEQYFGPGTRLTVT.

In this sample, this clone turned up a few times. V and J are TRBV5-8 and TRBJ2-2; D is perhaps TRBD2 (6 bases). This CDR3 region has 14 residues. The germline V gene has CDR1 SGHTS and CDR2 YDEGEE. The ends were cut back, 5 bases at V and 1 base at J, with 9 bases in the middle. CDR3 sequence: CASRTGRNTGELFF. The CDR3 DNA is TGTGCCAGCAGAACCGGGAGGAACACCGGGGAGCTGTTTTTT.

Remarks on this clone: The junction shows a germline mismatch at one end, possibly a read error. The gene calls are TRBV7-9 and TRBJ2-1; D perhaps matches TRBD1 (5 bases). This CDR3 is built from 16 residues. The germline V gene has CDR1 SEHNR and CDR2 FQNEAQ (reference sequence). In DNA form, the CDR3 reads TGTGCCAGCACCCCAGGGTTAGGTTCCTCCTCCAATGAGCAGTTCTTC. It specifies CASTPGLGSSSNEQFF.

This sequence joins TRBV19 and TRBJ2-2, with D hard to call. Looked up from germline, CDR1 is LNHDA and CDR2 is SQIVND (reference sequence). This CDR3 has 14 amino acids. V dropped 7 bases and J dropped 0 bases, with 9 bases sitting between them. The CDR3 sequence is CASTTPTNTGELFF. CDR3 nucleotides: TGTGCCAGTACTACGCCAACGAACACCGGGGAGCTGTTTTTT.

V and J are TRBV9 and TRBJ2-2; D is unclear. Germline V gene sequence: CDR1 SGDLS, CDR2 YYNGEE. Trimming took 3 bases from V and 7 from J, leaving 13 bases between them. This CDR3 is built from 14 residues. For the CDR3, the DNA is TGTGCCAGCAGCGATCCTAGGTTCCACGGGGAGCTGTTTTTT. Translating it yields CASSDPRFHGELFF.

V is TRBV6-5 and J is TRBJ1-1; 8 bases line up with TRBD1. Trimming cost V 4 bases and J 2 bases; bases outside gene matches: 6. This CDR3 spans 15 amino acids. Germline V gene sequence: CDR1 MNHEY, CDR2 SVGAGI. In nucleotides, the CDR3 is TGTGCCAGCAGTTCCCCTGGACAGGGCAACACTGAAGCTTTCTTT. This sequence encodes CASSSPGQGNTEAFF.

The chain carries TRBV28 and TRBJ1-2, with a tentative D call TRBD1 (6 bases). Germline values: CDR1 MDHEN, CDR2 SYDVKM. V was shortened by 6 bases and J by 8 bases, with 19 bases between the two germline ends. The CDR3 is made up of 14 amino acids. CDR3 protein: CASRLRTELGGYTF. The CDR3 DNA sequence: TGTGCCAGCAGGCTGCGGACAGAGCTTGGAGGCTACACCTTC.

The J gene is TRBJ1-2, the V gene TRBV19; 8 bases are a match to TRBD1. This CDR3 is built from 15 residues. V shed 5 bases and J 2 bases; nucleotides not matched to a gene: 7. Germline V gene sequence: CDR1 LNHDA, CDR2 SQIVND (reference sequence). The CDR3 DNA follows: TGTGCCAGTAGTCTTACCGGGACAGGCAACTATGGCTACACCTTC. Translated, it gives CASSLTGTGNYGYTF.

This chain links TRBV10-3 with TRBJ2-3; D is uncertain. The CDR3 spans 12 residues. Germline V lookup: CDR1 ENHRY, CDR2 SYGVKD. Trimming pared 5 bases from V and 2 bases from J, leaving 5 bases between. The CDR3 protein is CAISTVTDTQYF. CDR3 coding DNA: TGTGCCATCAGTACAGTCACAGATACGCAGTATTTT.

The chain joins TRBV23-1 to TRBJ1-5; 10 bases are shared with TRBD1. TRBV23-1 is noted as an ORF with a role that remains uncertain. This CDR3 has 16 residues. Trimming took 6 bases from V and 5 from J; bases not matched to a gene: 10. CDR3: CASRIDRGRYYQPQHF. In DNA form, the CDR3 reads TGCGCCAGCAGGATTGACAGGGGGCGTTATTATCAGCCCCAGCATTTT.

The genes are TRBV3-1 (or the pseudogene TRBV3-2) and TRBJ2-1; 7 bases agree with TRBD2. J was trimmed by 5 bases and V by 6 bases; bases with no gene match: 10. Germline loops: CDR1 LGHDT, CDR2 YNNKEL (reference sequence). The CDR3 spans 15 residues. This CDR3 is CASSYKRGPNNEQFF. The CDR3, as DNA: TGTGCCAGCAGTTATAAGCGGGGCCCTAACAATGAGCAGTTCTTC.